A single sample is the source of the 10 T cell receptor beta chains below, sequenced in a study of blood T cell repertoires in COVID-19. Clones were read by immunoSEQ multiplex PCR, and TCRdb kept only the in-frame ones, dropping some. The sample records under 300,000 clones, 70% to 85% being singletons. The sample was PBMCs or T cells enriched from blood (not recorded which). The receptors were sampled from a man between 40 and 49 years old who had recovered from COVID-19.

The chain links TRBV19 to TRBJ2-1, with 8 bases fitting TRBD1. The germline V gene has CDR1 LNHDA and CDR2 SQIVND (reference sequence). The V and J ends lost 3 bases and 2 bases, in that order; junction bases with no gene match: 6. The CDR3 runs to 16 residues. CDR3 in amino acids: CASSIRRTGPYNEQFF. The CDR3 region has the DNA TGTGCCAGTAGTATTCGGAGGACAGGGCCCTACAATGAGCAGTTCTTC.

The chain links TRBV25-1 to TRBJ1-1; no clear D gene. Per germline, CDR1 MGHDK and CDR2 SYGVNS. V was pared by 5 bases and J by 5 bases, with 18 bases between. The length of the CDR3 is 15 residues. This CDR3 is CASSSQAGMGTEAFF. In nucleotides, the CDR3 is TGTGCCAGCAGTTCCCAGGCCGGAATGGGTACTGAAGCTTTCTTT. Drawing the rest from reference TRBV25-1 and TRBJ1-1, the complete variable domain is EADIYQTPRYLVIGTGKKITLECSQTMGHDKMYWYQQDPGMELHLIHYSYGVNSTEKGDLSSESTVSRIRTEHFPLTLESARPSHTSQYLCASSSQAGMGTEAFFGQGTRLTVV.

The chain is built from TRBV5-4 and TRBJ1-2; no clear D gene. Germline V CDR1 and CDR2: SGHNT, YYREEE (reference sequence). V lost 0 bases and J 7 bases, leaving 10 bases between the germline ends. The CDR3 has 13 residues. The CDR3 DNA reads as TGTGCCAGCAGCTTGGTAGCGGACGCTGGCTACACCTTC. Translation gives CASSLVADAGYTF.

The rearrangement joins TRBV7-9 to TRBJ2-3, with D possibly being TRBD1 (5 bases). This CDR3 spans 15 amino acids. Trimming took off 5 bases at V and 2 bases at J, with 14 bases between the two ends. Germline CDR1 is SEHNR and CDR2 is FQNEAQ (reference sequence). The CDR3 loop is CASSRGDLDTDTQYF. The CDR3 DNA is TGTGCCAGCAGCAGGGGCGACTTGGACACAGATACGCAGTATTTT.

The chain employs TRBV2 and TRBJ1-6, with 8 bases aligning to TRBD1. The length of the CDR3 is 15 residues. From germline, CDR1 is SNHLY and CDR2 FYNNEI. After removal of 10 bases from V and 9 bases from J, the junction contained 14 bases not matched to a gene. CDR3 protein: CAIGVPGQVGSPLHF. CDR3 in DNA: TGTGCCATTGGGGTACCGGGACAGGTGGGTTCACCCCTCCACTTT.

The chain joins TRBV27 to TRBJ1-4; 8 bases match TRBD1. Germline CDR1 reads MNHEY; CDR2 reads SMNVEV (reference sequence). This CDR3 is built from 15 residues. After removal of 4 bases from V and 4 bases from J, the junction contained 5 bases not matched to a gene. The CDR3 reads CASSSTGGSNEKLFF. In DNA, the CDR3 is TGTGCCAGCAGTTCTACAGGGGGGAGTAATGAAAAACTGTTTTTT.

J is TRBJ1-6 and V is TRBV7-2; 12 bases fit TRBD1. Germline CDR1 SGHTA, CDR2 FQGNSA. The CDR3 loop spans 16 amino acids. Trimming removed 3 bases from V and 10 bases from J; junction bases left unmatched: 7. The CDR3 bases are TGTGCCAGCAGCTTGAAAAGAGGGACAGGGGGCTCACCCCTCCACTTT. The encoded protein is CASSLKRGTGGSPLHF.

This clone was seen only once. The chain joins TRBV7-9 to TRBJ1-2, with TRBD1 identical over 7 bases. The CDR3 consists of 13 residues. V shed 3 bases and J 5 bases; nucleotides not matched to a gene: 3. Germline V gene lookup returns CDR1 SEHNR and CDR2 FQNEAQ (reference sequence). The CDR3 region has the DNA TGTGCCAGCAGCTTTGGGACAGAGTATGGCTACACCTTC. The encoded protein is CASSFGTEYGYTF.

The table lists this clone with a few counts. In DNA, the CDR3 is TGTGCCAGCAGCCAGAGCGGGACAGGGGGCTATGGCTACACCTTC. This sequence encodes CASSQSGTGGYGYTF. V is TRBV4-2 and J is TRBJ1-2; 11 bases align to TRBD1. Unmatched junction bases numbered 4, after V lost 3 bases and J lost 4 bases. Germline CDR1 reads LGHNA; CDR2 reads YNFKEQ. The CDR3 has 15 residues.

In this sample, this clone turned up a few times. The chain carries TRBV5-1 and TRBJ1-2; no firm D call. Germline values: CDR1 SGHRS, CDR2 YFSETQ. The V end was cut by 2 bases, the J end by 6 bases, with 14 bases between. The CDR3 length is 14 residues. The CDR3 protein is CASSLKRGRDGYTF. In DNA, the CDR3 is TGCGCCAGCAGCTTAAAGCGGGGTAGAGATGGCTACACCTTC. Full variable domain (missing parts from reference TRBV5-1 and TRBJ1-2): KAGVTQTPRYLIKTRGQQVTLSCSPISGHRSVSWYQQTPGQGLQFLFEYFSETQRNKGNFPGRFSGRQFSNSRSEMNVSTLELGDSALYLCASSLKRGRDGYTFGSGTRLTVV.